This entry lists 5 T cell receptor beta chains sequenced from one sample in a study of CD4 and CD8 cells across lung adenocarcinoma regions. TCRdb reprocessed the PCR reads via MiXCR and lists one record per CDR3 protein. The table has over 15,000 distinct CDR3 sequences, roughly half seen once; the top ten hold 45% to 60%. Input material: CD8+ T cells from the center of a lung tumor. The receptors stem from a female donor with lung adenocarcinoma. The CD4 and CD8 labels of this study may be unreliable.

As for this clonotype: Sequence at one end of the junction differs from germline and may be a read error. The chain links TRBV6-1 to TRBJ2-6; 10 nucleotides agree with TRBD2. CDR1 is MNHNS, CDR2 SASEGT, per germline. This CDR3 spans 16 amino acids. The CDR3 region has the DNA TGTGCCAGCAGTGTCACTAGCGGGACTGGGGCCAACGAGCAGTCTTTC. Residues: CASSVTSGTGANEQSF.

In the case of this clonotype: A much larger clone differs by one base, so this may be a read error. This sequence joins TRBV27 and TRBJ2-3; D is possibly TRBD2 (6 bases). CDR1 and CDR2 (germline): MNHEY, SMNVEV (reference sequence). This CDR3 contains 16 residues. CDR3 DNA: TGTGCCAACAGTTTAATTTTGGGGGGAGGAGCAGATACGCAGTATTTT. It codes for CANSLILGGGADTQYF.

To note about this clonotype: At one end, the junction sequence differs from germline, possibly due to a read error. CDR3 sequence reads: CAGRQARGQKIQYF. The CDR3 DNA is TGTGCGGGGCGCCAGGCGCGTGGCCAAAAGATTCAGTACTTC. The chain combines TRBV3-1 with TRBJ2-4, with D perhaps TRBD1 (5 bases). Germline loops: CDR1 LGHDT, CDR2 YNNKEL (reference sequence). CDR3 length equals 14 residues.

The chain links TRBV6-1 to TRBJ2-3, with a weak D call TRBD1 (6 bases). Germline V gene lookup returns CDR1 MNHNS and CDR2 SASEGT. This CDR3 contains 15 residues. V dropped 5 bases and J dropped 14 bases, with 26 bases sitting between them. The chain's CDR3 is CASSKVQGKLGRTYF. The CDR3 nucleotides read TGTGCCAGCAGTAAGGTACAGGGTAAGCTAGGAAGAACGTATTTT.

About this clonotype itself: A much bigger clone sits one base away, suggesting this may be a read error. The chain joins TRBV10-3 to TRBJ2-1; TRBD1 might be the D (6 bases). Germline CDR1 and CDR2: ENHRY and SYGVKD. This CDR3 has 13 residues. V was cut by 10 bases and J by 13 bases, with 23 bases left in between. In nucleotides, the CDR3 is TGTGCCACCAGGGGAAAGCTCCAGAGGGCCCAGTTCTTC. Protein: CATRGKLQRAQFF.